This T cell receptor (beta chain) came from a study of T cells expressing NK-cell markers. CDR3 length: 13 amino acids. The V gene's germline CDR1 is ENHRY and CDR2 SYGVKD. Study results and limitations: NKG2C+ dominant clonotype frequencies in 6 or 7 donors were roughly 1.0-7.0% of CD8+ T cells.

TCRdb processed the 5' RACE reads again and assigns one entry to each CDR3 protein, with no DNA. This table holds 450,000 to 600,000 distinct CDR3 sequences. Comments on this clonotype: The antigen remains unidentified.

What was sequenced was blood T cells: a sorted CD56 or NKG2C T cell subset, CD4+ or CD8+ T cells, or bulk PBMC T cells (not recorded which). The rearrangement joins TRBV10-3 to TRBJ2-3; the TCRdb call, TRBD1, lacks DNA for checking. The receptor was derived from a man aged 18 to 35 in good health. This chain's CDR3 is CAIMGQHTDTQYF.